Presented here are 10 T cell receptor beta chains from one specimen sequenced in a study of blood T cell repertoires in COVID-19 (dated by TCRdb to the early 2020s). Receptor amplification or capture employed the immunoSEQ multiplex PCR assay. Here the immuneACCESS table is served through TCRdb, limited to in-frame sequences with V and J called. Missing clones are a known gap in these copies; in checked studies unresolved V genes cover under half, and the rest lacks a known reason. The sample records approximately 75,000 clones, roughly four fifths of which are singletons. Over 7% of the sample lies in the top ten. Sample: peripheral blood. Every receptor here comes from a human donor in a cohort sampled during active COVID-19.

A note on this clone: This CDR3 is also generated by other DNA sequences in the sample. V is TRBV18 and J is TRBJ1-1; D not resolved. The CDR3 extends over 14 amino acids. The ends were cut back, 3 bases at V and 1 base at J, with 9 bases in the middle. The germline V gene has CDR1 KGHSH and CDR2 LQKENI. CDR3 loop: CASSPSAGNTEAFF. The CDR3 coding sequence is TGTGCCAGCTCACCGTCGGCGGGGAACACTGAAGCTTTCTTT.

The chain has TRBV30 and TRBJ1-4, with D perhaps TRBD1 (6 bases). This CDR3 spans 13 amino acids. The germline gives CDR1 GTSNPN, CDR2 SVGIG (reference sequence). The ends were cut back, 2 bases at V and 8 bases at J, with 12 bases in the middle. The CDR3 DNA reads as TGTGCCTGGAGTAGGAGTACAGGGGAAAAACTGTTTTTT. It yields the protein CAWSRSTGEKLFF.

The chain recombines TRBV11-2 with TRBJ2-6, with a possible D match to TRBD1 (5 bases). Trimming pared 5 bases from V and 0 bases from J, leaving 11 bases between. Germline V gives CDR1 SGHAT, CDR2 FQNNGV. The CDR3 is 16 amino acids. The CDR3 DNA follows: TGTGCCAGCAGCCTTCTACAGGCCTCTGGGGCCAACGTCCTGACTTTC. The encoded protein is CASSLLQASGANVLTF.

The V gene is TRBV7-2, the J gene TRBJ2-5; 7 positions match TRBD1. V lost 1 base to trimming and J lost 5 bases; unmatched junction nucleotides: 7. Germline loops: CDR1 SGHTA, CDR2 FQGNSA. The CDR3 is 15 amino acids. Here the CDR3 reads CASSLVWTGSETQYF. The CDR3 bases are TGTGCCAGCAGCTTAGTGTGGACAGGAAGCGAGACCCAGTACTTC. The entire variable domain, with the rest obtained from reference TRBV7-2 and TRBJ2-5, is as follows: GAGVSQSPSNKVTEKGKDVELRCDPISGHTALYWYRQSLGQGLEFLIYFQGNSAPDKSGLPSDRFSAERTGGSVSTLTIQRTQQEDSAVYLCASSLVWTGSETQYFGPGTRLLVL.

The genes are TRBV12-3 or TRBV12-4 and TRBJ2-7; no definite D call. V lost 6 bases to trimming and J lost 4 bases, with 10 bases between them. The CDR3 covers 12 residues. CDR3 nucleotides: TGTGCCAGCAGGAGCACAGATTACGAGCAGTACTTC. This gives the protein CASRSTDYEQYF.

The chain links TRBV4-2 to TRBJ2-3, with TRBD2 matching 12 bases. The CDR3 is 18 residues long. Germline trimming cut 3 bases from V and 4 bases from J; bases unmatched to any gene: 11. The V gene's germline CDR1 is LGHNA and CDR2 YNFKEQ. The CDR3: CASSQGTSGPGRPDTQYF. The CDR3 region has the DNA TGTGCCAGCAGCCAGGGGACTAGCGGGCCCGGGCGTCCAGATACGCAGTATTTT.

This sequence joins TRBV2 and TRBJ1-6, with D possibly TRBD1 on 5 matching bases. CDR1 is SNHLY, CDR2 FYNNEI, per germline. CDR3 length equals 15 residues. Trimming took 3 bases from V and 9 from J, leaving 15 bases between them. The CDR3 DNA reads as TGTGCCAGCAGTGACGGGGGTACGCGTTCTTCACCCCTCCACTTT. Translated: CASSDGGTRSSPLHF.

This chain links TRBV30 with TRBJ1-4; D is unclear. The ends were cut back, 1 base at V and 7 bases at J, with 19 bases in the middle. The CDR3 is 16 residues long. Germline CDR1 and CDR2: GTSNPN and SVGIG (reference sequence). DNA of the CDR3: TGTGCCTGGAGTGGCCTTTCGGCGCTCTCGGGTGAAAAACTGTTTTTT. Translated: CAWSGLSALSGEKLFF.

The chain links TRBV15 to TRBJ1-3; possible D gene TRBD1, 6 bases. V lost 0 bases to trimming and J lost 0 bases, with 9 bases between them. In germline, CDR1 is LNHNV, CDR2 YYDKDF (reference sequence). CDR3 length: 16 amino acids. This CDR3 reads CATSRDDRISGNTIYF. CDR3 DNA: TGTGCCACCAGCAGAGATGACAGGATCTCTGGAAACACCATATATTTT.

The V gene is TRBV19, the J gene TRBJ2-5; 9 bases fit TRBD1. This CDR3 has 15 amino acids. V was pared by 3 bases and J by 5 bases, with 7 bases of the junction left unmatched. The germline V gene encodes CDR1 LNHDA and CDR2 SQIVND (reference sequence). The CDR3 sequence: CASSIGLGQGETQYF. The DNA of the CDR3 is TGTGCCAGTAGTATTGGCCTCGGACAGGGGGAGACCCAGTACTTC. The complete variable domain, with remaining parts taken from reference TRBV19 and TRBJ2-5, reads DGGITQSPKYLFRKEGQNVTLSCEQNLNHDAMYWYRQDPGQGLRLIYYSQIVNDFQKGDIAEGYSVSREKKESFPLTVTSAQKNPTAFYLCASSIGLGQGETQYFGPGTRLLVL.